The T cell receptor (beta chain) under discussion was sequenced for a study of blood T cell repertoires in COVID-19. Study details: The origin of the acute and convalescent COVID-19 samples was the United States, Italy and Spain. The analysed material was cDNA or gDNA that came from T cells, B-cell-depleted T cells, or PBMCs.

Per the authors' pipeline: Amplification with reference gene primers provided the estimates of nucleated cell counts. Only in-frame clones appear in the TCRdb table, and some are missing; sequencing was by immunoSEQ multiplex PCR. V and J calls and clone size follow that table, whereas D and trimming were derived from the DNA. The sample lists around 25,000 clones, about nine tenths seen once, with around 9.7% in the top ten. The receptor was derived from a man between 65 and 85 years old with acute or convalescent COVID-19. Sequenced sample: peripheral blood.

The DNA for the CDR3 is TGTGCCAGCTCACCTTTGGACACGATCGATACGCAGTATTTT. It yields the protein CASSPLDTIDTQYF. The chain uses TRBV18 and TRBJ2-3, with D perhaps matching TRBD1 (5 bases). V lost 3 bases and J 6 bases, leaving 13 bases between the germline ends. The germline V gene has CDR1 KGHSH and CDR2 LQKENI. The CDR3 contains 14 residues. Using reference TRBV18 and TRBJ2-3 for the parts outside the CDR3, the full variable domain is NAGVMQNPRHLVRRRGQEARLRCSPMKGHSHVYWYRQLPEEGLKFMVYLQKENIIDESGMPKERFSAEFPKEGPSILRIQQVVRGDSAAYFCASSPLDTIDTQYFGPGTRLTVL.